This TCR beta chain was captured by sequencing in a study of T cells in localized non-small cell lung cancer. Only a few counts were recorded for this clone. Its antigen is not known. The germline gives CDR1 SGHNT, CDR2 YYREEE (reference sequence). V gave up 0 bases and J gave up 4 bases, with 5 bases separating them. This CDR3 region has 13 residues. Notes on the study in general: A raised T cell density in blood coincided with lengthier overall survival. Appearances in adjacent lung were noted for a median roughly 50 of the top 100 tumor clones. One tumor region alone was sequenced, and heterogeneity therefore remains possible. Clonality peaked in uninvolved adjacent lung rather than tumor.

Assay: immunoSEQ multiplex PCR; the TCRdb copy retains only in-frame clones and omits some. The table shows around 78,000 clones, with 80% occurring only once. Sequenced here: peripheral blood, sampled before any cancer treatment. This chain uses TRBV5-4 with TRBJ1-5; D unresolved. This receptor was taken from a female donor of 60 years or more with stage I lung adenocarcinoma. CDR3 coding DNA: TGTGCCAGCAGCTTGGACGGAAATCAGCCCCAGCATTTT. Translated, it gives CASSLDGNQPQHF.